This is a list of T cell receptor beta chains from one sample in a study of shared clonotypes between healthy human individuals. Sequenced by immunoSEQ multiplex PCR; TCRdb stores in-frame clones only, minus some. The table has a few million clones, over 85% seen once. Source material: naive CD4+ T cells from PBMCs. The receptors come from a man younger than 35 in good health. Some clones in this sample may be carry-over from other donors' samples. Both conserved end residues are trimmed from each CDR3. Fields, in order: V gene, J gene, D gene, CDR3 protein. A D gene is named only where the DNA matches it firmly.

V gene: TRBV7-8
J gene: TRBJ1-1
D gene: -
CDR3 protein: ASSRDSNTEAF

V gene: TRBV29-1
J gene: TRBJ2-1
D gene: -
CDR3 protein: SAITPQVTEQF

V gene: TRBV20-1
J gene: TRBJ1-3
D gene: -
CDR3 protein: KAANGNTIY

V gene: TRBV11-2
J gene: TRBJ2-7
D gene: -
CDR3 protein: ASSLDYGAGEQY

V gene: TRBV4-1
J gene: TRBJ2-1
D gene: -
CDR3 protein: ASSRTMAKSEARGEQF

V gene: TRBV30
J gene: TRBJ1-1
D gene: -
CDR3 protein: AWSLEPDTEAF

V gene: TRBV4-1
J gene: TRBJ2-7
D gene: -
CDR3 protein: ASSQDDRSSYEQY

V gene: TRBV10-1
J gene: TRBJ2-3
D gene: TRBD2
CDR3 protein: ASSPGGGQADTQY

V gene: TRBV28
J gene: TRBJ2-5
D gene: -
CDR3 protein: ASSLPGQTQETQY

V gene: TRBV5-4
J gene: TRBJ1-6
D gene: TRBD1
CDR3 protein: ASSQGQGAYNSPLH

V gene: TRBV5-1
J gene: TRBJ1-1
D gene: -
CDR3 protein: ASSAQGWNTEAF

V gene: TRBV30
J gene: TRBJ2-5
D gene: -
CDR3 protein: AWSTLGAAQY